This T cell receptor (beta chain) is drawn from a study of T cell responses to AZD1222 COVID-19 vaccine. TCRdb keeps only in-frame clones here, not all; method: immunoSEQ multiplex PCR. Of about 61,000 clones listed, roughly four fifths were seen once; the top ten hold 26%. Study-wide points: Among the donors, most were white British and more were female, and clonal diversity was possibly underestimated. Repertoires in all cases were sampled only once the peak T cell response had passed. When two AZD1222 doses had been given, Spike-specific TCR breadth and depth rose. At 160-218 and 743-854, vaccine-associated CD4 TCRs were dominant, and they spanned spike.

This clone was seen a few times. What it recognizes is unknown. The TCR originated in an adult who received the AZD1222 COVID-19 vaccine. Sequenced material: peripheral blood, taken 28 days after the second AZD1222 dose.

DNA for the CDR3: TGTGCCAGCAGCCTAGGGCGACAGGTCTTTGCGAACACCGGGGAGCTGTTTTTT. This sequence encodes CASSLGRQVFANTGELFF. The rearrangement joins TRBV7-8 to TRBJ2-2, with a possible D match to TRBD1 (6 bases). V was cut by 5 bases and J by 0 bases, with 19 bases left in between. CDR1 and CDR2 (germline): SGHVS, FQNEAQ. The CDR3 runs to 18 residues. Full variable domain (rest looked up from reference TRBV7-8 and TRBJ2-2): GAGVSQSPRYKVAKRGQDVALRCDPISGHVSLFWYQQALGQGPEFLTYFQNEAQLDKSGLPSDRFFAERPEGSVSTLKIQRTQQEDSAVYLCASSLGRQVFANTGELFFGEGSRLTVL.